Each of the 20 T cell receptor beta chains below was sequenced from the same sample in a study of shared clonotypes between healthy human individuals. Some clones are missing from TCRdb's copy, which holds only in-frame ones; the method was immunoSEQ multiplex PCR. The sample holds over a million clones, roughly 95% seen once. The sequenced sample consisted of naive CD4+ T cells sorted from blood. Subset denoted: CD45RA+ positively selected. The source of these receptors is a man younger than 40 in good health.

The V gene is TRBV19, the J gene TRBJ2-7, with D perhaps given as TRBD1 or TRBD2 (5 bases each). Trimming shortened V by 9 bases and J by 5 bases, and 14 bases separated the two germline ends. There are 12 residues in the CDR3. CDR1 is LNHDA and CDR2 is SQIVND in the germline V gene (reference sequence). Here the CDR3 DNA reads TGTGCCAGCGCGACGGGGCCCCACGAGCAGTACTTC. Translation: CASATGPHEQYF.

The V call is TRBV5-4, the J call TRBJ2-3, with D perhaps TRBD2 (6 bases). Germline V gives CDR1 SGHNT, CDR2 YYREEE (reference sequence). V was trimmed by 4 bases and J by 5 bases, leaving 17 bases between them. The CDR3 totals 15 residues. The CDR3 here is CASSTPLVGGDTQYF. The CDR3 bases are TGTGCCAGCAGCACACCTCTCGTGGGGGGAGATACGCAGTATTTT.

The CDR3 DNA follows: TGTGCCAGCAGCTTGTTTCAGGATGTTGAAAAACTGTTTTTT. Its protein product is CASSLFQDVEKLFF. The chain is built from TRBV5-5 and TRBJ1-4; D remains unclear. The V end was cut by 1 base, the J end by 7 bases, with 11 bases between. Germline loops: CDR1 SGHKS, CDR2 YYEKEE (reference sequence). The CDR3 runs to 14 residues.

The V and J genes are TRBV7-2 and TRBJ2-3; weak D call: TRBD2 (5 bases). CDR1 is SGHTA, CDR2 FQGNSA, per germline. V lost 7 bases to trimming and J lost 5 bases, with 13 bases between them. The CDR3 loop spans 13 amino acids. The CDR3 loop is CASTLAYLDTQYF. CDR3 sequence (DNA): TGTGCCAGCACCCTAGCTTACTTAGATACGCAGTATTTT.

The chain couples TRBV7-7 to TRBJ2-3, with a tentative D call TRBD2 (6 bases). The CDR3 totals 13 residues. Trimming cost V 2 bases and J 13 bases, with 16 bases left between them. Germline V CDR1 and CDR2: SSHAT, FNYEAQ (reference sequence). CDR3 in DNA: TGTGCCAGCAGCTTATGGGCTAGGACTATAGAGTATTTT. It codes for CASSLWARTIEYF.

This rearrangement joins TRBV13 to TRBJ2-7; D not resolved. This CDR3 region has 15 residues. Germline V CDR1 and CDR2: PRHDT, FYEKMQ (reference sequence). The V gene lost 0 bases and the J gene lost 0 bases, with 9 bases spanning the gap. CDR3 sequence (DNA): TGTGCCAGCAGCTTAGGCCTTGACCCCTCCTACGAGCAGTACTTC. Amino acid sequence: CASSLGLDPSYEQYF.

The rearrangement links TRBV21-1 to TRBJ2-7; no check of the table's D call, TRBD1, against the DNA was made. TRBV21-1 is a known pseudogene. The CDR3 is made up of 13 amino acids. The chain's CDR3 is CASSKGGGTEQYF. The CDR3 DNA reads as TGTGCCAGCAGCAAAGGGGGCGGAACGGAGCAGTACTTC.

The chain carries TRBV7-2 and TRBJ2-3; 8 nucleotides agree with TRBD2. Unmatched junction bases numbered 6, after V lost 3 bases and J lost 1 base. The CDR3 sequence is 16 residues long. Germline CDR1 is SGHTA and CDR2 is FQGNSA. CDR3 sequence reads: CASSFTAGGRTDTQYF. The CDR3 region has the DNA TGTGCCAGCAGCTTTACGGCGGGAGGCCGCACAGATACGCAGTATTTT.

This rearrangement joins TRBV18 to TRBJ2-7; D gene unclear. Per germline, CDR1 KGHSH and CDR2 LQKENI. CDR3 size: 12 residues. Trimming took 3 bases from V and 4 from J, leaving 7 bases between them. CDR3 nucleotide sequence: TGTGCCAGCTCACCGACACATTACGAGCAGTACTTC. It codes for CASSPTHYEQYF.

CDR3 amino acids: CASSLGEQGRQETQYF. The CDR3 DNA reads as TGTGCCAGCAGCTTAGGTGAACAGGGCCGACAAGAGACCCAGTACTTC. V is TRBV11-2 and J is TRBJ2-5, with a possible D match to TRBD1 (6 bases). Trimming removed 1 base from V and 2 bases from J, with 14 bases in between. Germline V gives CDR1 SGHAT, CDR2 FQNNGV. This CDR3 is 16 amino acids long.

The chain uses TRBV6-5 and TRBJ2-2, with D tentatively TRBD1 or TRBD2 (5 bases each). Germline lookup yields CDR1 MNHEY and CDR2 SVGAGI. The CDR3 is made up of 15 amino acids. Trimming removed 8 bases from V and 4 bases from J, with 17 bases in between. CDR3 residues: CASSPSRGTTGELFF. The CDR3 DNA is TGTGCCAGCTCCCCATCGAGAGGGACCACCGGGGAGCTGTTTTTT.

The chain joins TRBV6-1 to TRBJ1-2; D gene uncertain. In germline, CDR1 is MNHNS, CDR2 SASEGT. With 1 base removed from V and 4 bases from J, the gap between germline ends came to 1 base. The CDR3 length is 11 residues. The CDR3 DNA reads as TGTGCCAGCAGTGAAGTCTATGGCTACACCTTC. Translated: CASSEVYGYTF.

This chain uses TRBV28 with TRBJ1-2; D not certain. CDR3 size: 13 residues. CDR1 is MDHEN and CDR2 is SYDVKM in the germline V gene. V lost 5 bases, J lost 4 bases, and 11 bases lay in between. Here the CDR3 reads CASSPQVTYGYTF. The CDR3 DNA sequence: TGTGCCAGCAGTCCCCAAGTAACCTATGGCTACACCTTC.

The V and J genes are TRBV29-1 and TRBJ2-7; the match to TRBD2 covers 8 bases. This CDR3 has 13 amino acids. The germline CDR1 and CDR2 sequences are SQVTM and ANQGSEA. V dropped 4 bases and J dropped 0; count of bases not matched to a gene: 2. The CDR3 sequence: CSVAGGGSYEQYF. In nucleotides, the CDR3 is TGCAGCGTTGCGGGAGGGGGCTCCTACGAGCAGTACTTC.

The CDR3 DNA sequence: TGCGCCAGCAGTGTCGGGCACGGCGGGACTCCCCAAGAGACCCAGTACTTC. Translated: CASSVGHGGTPQETQYF. The chain is built from TRBV10-1 and TRBJ2-5; D is possibly TRBD2 (6 bases). Trimming took off 4 bases at V and 1 base at J, with 19 bases between the two ends. Per germline, CDR1 WNHNN and CDR2 SYGVQD (reference sequence). This CDR3 has 17 amino acids.

The CDR3 DNA sequence: TGTGCCTGGAGTGTCGGACTAGCGGAAGCCTACGAGCAGTACTTC. Its protein is CAWSVGLAEAYEQYF. This chain connects TRBV30 to TRBJ2-7; TRBD2 matches at 10 bases. Per germline, CDR1 GTSNPN and CDR2 SVGIG (reference sequence). J gave up 2 bases and V 0 bases, and 4 bases lay outside the gene matches. The CDR3 loop spans 15 amino acids.

The V call is TRBV5-1, the J call TRBJ1-4, with D tentatively TRBD1 (6 bases). V lost 0 bases to trimming and J lost 6 bases, with 15 bases between them. This CDR3 comprises 16 residues. CDR1 and CDR2 from the germline V gene are SGHRS and YFSETQ. The CDR3: CASSLGGGGVDEKLFF. The CDR3 DNA reads as TGCGCCAGCAGCTTGGGAGGGGGAGGGGTGGATGAAAAACTGTTTTTT. The full variable domain, with the rest looked up from reference TRBV5-1 and TRBJ1-4, is KAGVTQTPRYLIKTRGQQVTLSCSPISGHRSVSWYQQTPGQGLQFLFEYFSETQRNKGNFPGRFSGRQFSNSRSEMNVSTLELGDSALYLCASSLGGGGVDEKLFFGSGTQLSVL.

V gene TRBV5-1 combines with J gene TRBJ2-7, with D perhaps being TRBD1 or TRBD2 (5 bases each). The CDR3 consists of 15 residues. Looked up from germline, CDR1 is SGHRS and CDR2 is YFSETQ. The V end was cut by 1 base, the J end by 1 base, with 12 bases between. CDR3 in amino acids: CASSLTLGESYEQYF. The CDR3 coding sequence is TGCGCCAGCAGCTTGACGTTGGGGGAATCCTACGAGCAGTACTTC. The full variable domain, completed using reference TRBV5-1 and TRBJ2-7, is KAGVTQTPRYLIKTRGQQVTLSCSPISGHRSVSWYQQTPGQGLQFLFEYFSETQRNKGNFPGRFSGRQFSNSRSEMNVSTLELGDSALYLCASSLTLGESYEQYFGPGTRLTVT.

The rearrangement links TRBV5-8 to TRBJ2-3; tentative D call: TRBD2 (5 bases). V lost 0 bases and J 4 bases, leaving 9 bases between the germline ends. The CDR3 length is 14 residues. Looked up from germline, CDR1 is SGHTS and CDR2 is YDEGEE. CDR3 sequence (DNA): TGTGCCAGCAGCTTGGAAGGAGGAGCAGATACGCAGTATTTT. Translation gives CASSLEGGADTQYF.

This clone was counted once. The chain carries TRBV25-1 and TRBJ1-1, with 8 bases identical to TRBD1. The ends lost 0 bases at V and 10 bases at J; junction bases unmatched: 4. The CDR3 totals 13 residues. Germline values: CDR1 MGHDK, CDR2 SYGVNS. CDR3 residues: CASSEYRTGRAFF. The DNA for the CDR3 is TGTGCCAGCAGTGAATATCGGACAGGGCGAGCTTTCTTT. The whole variable domain, remainder taken from reference TRBV25-1 and TRBJ1-1, is EADIYQTPRYLVIGTGKKITLECSQTMGHDKMYWYQQDPGMELHLIHYSYGVNSTEKGDLSSESTVSRIRTEHFPLTLESARPSHTSQYLCASSEYRTGRAFFGQGTRLTVV.